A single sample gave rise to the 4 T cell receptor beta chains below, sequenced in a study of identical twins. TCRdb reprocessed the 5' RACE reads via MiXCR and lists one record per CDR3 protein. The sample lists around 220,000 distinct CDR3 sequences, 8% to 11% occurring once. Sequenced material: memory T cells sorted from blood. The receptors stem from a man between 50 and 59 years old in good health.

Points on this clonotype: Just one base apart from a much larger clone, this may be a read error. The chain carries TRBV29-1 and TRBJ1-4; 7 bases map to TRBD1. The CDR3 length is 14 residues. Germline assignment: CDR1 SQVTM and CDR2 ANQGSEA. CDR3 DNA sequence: TGCAGCGTTGACACAGGGGCCGGAGGAGAAAATCTGTTTTTT. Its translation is CSVDTGAGGENLFF.

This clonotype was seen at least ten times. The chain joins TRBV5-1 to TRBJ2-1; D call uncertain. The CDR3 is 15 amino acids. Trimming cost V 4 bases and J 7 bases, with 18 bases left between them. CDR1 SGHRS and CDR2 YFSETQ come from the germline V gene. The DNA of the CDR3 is TGCGCCAGCAGCCCCCGGCTGGGGTATCGTAATGAGCAGTTCTTC. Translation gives CASSPRLGYRNEQFF.

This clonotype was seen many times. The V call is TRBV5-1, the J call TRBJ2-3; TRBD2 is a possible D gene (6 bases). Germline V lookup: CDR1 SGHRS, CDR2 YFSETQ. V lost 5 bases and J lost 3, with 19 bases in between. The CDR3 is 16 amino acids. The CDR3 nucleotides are TGCGCCAGCAGTTGGCTGGGACTCCAGTCAACAGATACGCAGTATTTT. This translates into CASSWLGLQSTDTQYF.

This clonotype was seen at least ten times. CDR3 residues: CASSAGSTDTQYF. The CDR3 DNA reads TGTGCCAGCAGTGCGGGGAGCACAGATACGCAGTATTTT. The chain joins TRBV6-6 to TRBJ2-3; D may be TRBD2 (6 bases). This CDR3 region has 13 residues. Germline CDR1 reads MNHNY; CDR2 reads SVGAGI (reference sequence). V dropped 5 bases and J dropped 0 bases, with 6 bases sitting between them.